The 9 T cell receptor beta chains below come from one sample, sequenced in a study of blood T cells in healthy people across ages. It was with a sample-barcoded 5' primer and a J-beta primer mix that a second PCR of about 6 to 12 cycles was run. TCRdb itself ran the 5' RACE reads through MiXCR, one entry per CDR3 protein. The data hold 700,000 or so distinct CDR3 sequences, with approximately 22% observed a single time. Sequenced sample: blood. These receptors were taken from a man between 70 and 80 years old in good health.

This clonotype was recorded a few times. The chain carries TRBV11-2 and TRBJ1-1, with 7 bases identical to TRBD1. Germline loops: CDR1 SGHAT, CDR2 FQNNGV. The V segment lost 5 bases and the J segment 11 bases; nucleotides outside the gene matches: 8. The CDR3 covers 12 residues. Here the CDR3 DNA reads TGTGCCAGCAGCCCACAAACAGGGGAGGCTTTCTTT. Amino acids: CASSPQTGEAFF.

In regard to this clonotype: A junction end diverges from the germline sequence, so it may reflect a read error. The V and J genes are TRBV24-1 and TRBJ2-1, with 9 bases lining up with TRBD2. The CDR3 runs 15 residues. Germline-derived CDR1 and CDR2 are KGHDR and SFDVKD. CDR3 DNA sequence: TGTGCCACCTCGCGTGGGCTAGCGGGACACAATGAGCAGCTCTTC. It yields the protein CATSRGLAGHNEQLF.

V gene TRBV18 combines with J gene TRBJ2-3; tentatively, D is TRBD2 (7 bases). Trimming took off 1 base at V and 1 base at J, with 15 bases between the two ends. CDR3 length: 17 residues. Germline V gene lookup returns CDR1 KGHSH and CDR2 LQKENI. The CDR3 here is CASSPLGGGAGTDTQYF. The DNA for the CDR3 is TGTGCCAGCTCACCACTTGGTGGGGGGGCCGGCACAGATACGCAGTATTTT. Filled out from reference TRBV18 and TRBJ2-3, the complete variable domain reads NAGVMQNPRHLVRRRGQEARLRCSPMKGHSHVYWYRQLPEEGLKFMVYLQKENIIDESGMPKERFSAEFPKEGPSILRIQQVVRGDSAAYFCASSPLGGGAGTDTQYFGPGTRLTVL.

The chain is built from TRBV6-5 and TRBJ2-3, with 9 bases identical to TRBD2. Per germline, CDR1 MNHEY and CDR2 SVGAGI. The trim removed 0 bases at V and 4 bases at J, leaving 8 bases unmatched. The CDR3 sequence is 17 residues long. CDR3 region: CASSYSSIAGVADTQYF. CDR3 nucleotides: TGTGCCAGCAGTTACTCGAGTATAGCGGGGGTGGCAGATACGCAGTATTTT.

This clonotype was found a few times. This chain joins TRBV6-1 and TRBJ2-5; D gene unclear. Germline CDR1 and CDR2: MNHNS and SASEGT. The CDR3 runs 13 residues. V was cut by 6 bases and J by 0 bases, with 8 bases left in between. The CDR3 DNA follows: TGTGCCAGCAGCCGACCACACCAAGAGACCCAGTACTTC. Translating it yields CASSRPHQETQYF.

This clonotype came up a few times. J is TRBJ2-5 and V is TRBV7-9; D possibly corresponds to TRBD1 (6 bases). Near its end, the DNA agrees better with TRBJ2-7, so the J call may be wrong. Germline V gene data show CDR1 as SEHNR and CDR2 as FQNEAQ (reference sequence). The length of the CDR3 is 16 residues. CDR3 sequence (DNA): TGTGCCAGCAGCTTAGTTGGGGGCCCTCGATCCTACGAGCAGTACTTC. Its translation: CASSLVGGPRSYEQYF.

The chain couples TRBV6-6 to TRBJ2-1; TRBD2 aligns across 8 bases. Germline trimming cut 5 bases from V and 0 bases from J; bases unmatched to any gene: 6. This CDR3 has 16 amino acids. The germline V gene has CDR1 MNHNY and CDR2 SVGAGI (reference sequence). The CDR3 is CASSPLAGHSYNEQFF. CDR3 bases: TGTGCCAGCAGTCCTTTAGCGGGACACTCCTACAATGAGCAGTTCTTC.

The rearrangement links TRBV7-9 to TRBJ1-1, with a possible D match to TRBD1 (5 bases). This CDR3 comprises 13 residues. The germline V and J ends were trimmed by 1 base and 10 bases, with 13 bases remaining between them. Germline V CDR1 and CDR2: SEHNR, FQNEAQ (reference sequence). DNA for the CDR3: TGTGCCAGCAGCTTAGTACAGGTCCCAGGAGCTTTCTTT. Its protein product is CASSLVQVPGAFF.

This rearrangement joins TRBV12-3 or TRBV12-4 to TRBJ1-1; the D gene is possibly TRBD1 (5 bases). The length of the CDR3 is 17 residues. V gave up 5 bases and J gave up 2 bases, with 21 bases separating them. For the CDR3, the DNA is TGTGCCAGCAGTCCGGAGAGGGGCGGCCTTCTCAACACTGAAGCTTTCTTT. It is translated as CASSPERGGLLNTEAFF.